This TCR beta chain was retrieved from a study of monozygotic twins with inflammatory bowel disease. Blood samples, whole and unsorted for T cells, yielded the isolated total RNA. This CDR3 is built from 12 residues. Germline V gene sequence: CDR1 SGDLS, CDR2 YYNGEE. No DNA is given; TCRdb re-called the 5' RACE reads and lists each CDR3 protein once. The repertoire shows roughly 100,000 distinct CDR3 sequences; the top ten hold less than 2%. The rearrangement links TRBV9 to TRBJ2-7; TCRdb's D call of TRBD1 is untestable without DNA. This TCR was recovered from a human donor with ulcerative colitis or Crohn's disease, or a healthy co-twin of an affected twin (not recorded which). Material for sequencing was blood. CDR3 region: CASSATGYEQYF.